The 4 T cell receptor beta chains reported below all come from one sample, sequenced in a study of blood T cells in healthy people across ages. Sample-barcoded 5' priming and a J-beta primer mix drove a second PCR of about 6 to 11 cycles. One entry per CDR3 protein, called by TCRdb with MiXCR from the 5' RACE reads. This sample has fewer than 950,000 distinct CDR3 sequences, with under 40% found just once. The sample taken for sequencing was blood. The receptor source for this set is a man between 18 and 29 years old in good health.

The rearrangement uses TRBV2 and TRBJ1-1; the D gene is possibly TRBD1 (5 bases). This CDR3 has 14 residues. Germline V gene data show CDR1 as SNHLY and CDR2 as FYNNEI. Trimming shortened V by 6 bases and J by 5 bases, and 16 bases separated the two germline ends. Here the CDR3 reads CASSINRSGTEAFF. The CDR3 DNA reads TGTGCCAGCAGCATTAACAGGAGTGGAACTGAAGCTTTCTTT.

This clonotype was seen a few times. The rearrangement joins TRBV10-3 to TRBJ1-4; possible D gene TRBD1, 5 bases. Trimming pared 2 bases from V and 8 bases from J, leaving 12 bases between. The CDR3 runs 14 residues. From germline, CDR1 is ENHRY and CDR2 SYGVKD. CDR3 nucleotide sequence: TGTGCCATCAGTGAGGCCAGGGAAAGCGAAAAACTGTTTTTT. This translates into CAISEARESEKLFF.

At least ten counts were recorded for this clonotype. The V gene is TRBV7-2, the J gene TRBJ1-5; D unclear. V gave up 5 bases and J gave up 4 bases, with 21 bases separating them. The length of the CDR3 is 17 residues. The germline CDR1 and CDR2 sequences are SGHTA and FQGNSA. The CDR3, as DNA: TGTGCCAGCAGCCCCTCCCGGCGGCAGACGGGGAATCAGCCCCAGCATTTT. This translates into CASSPSRRQTGNQPQHF.

As to this clonotype: A read error may explain this, as a much larger clone is one base away. V usage is TRBV20-1 and J usage is TRBJ1-5, with 9 bases fitting TRBD1. CDR3 length: 14 amino acids. Per germline, CDR1 DFQATT and CDR2 SNEGSKA (reference sequence). Trimming cost V 0 bases and J 8 bases; bases outside gene matches: 5. The CDR3, as DNA: TGCAGTGCTAGAGAGGACAGGGGAGGAGAGCCCCAGCATTTT. Amino acids: CSAREDRGGEPQHF.